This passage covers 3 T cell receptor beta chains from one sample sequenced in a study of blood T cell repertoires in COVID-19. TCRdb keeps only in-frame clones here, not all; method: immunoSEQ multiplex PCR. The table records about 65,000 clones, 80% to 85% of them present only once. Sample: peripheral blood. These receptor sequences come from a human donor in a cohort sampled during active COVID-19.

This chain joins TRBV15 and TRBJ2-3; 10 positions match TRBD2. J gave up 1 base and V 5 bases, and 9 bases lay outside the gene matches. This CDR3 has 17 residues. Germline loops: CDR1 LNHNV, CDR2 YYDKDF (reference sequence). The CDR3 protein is CATSSTITSGGTDTQYF. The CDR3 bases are TGTGCCACCAGCTCGACGATTACTAGCGGGGGCACAGATACGCAGTATTTT.

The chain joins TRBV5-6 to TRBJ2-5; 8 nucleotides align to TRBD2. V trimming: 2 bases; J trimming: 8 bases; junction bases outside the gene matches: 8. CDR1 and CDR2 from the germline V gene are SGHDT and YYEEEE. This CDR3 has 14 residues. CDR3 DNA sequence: TGTGCCAGCAGCTTAGGCGGGGGGATGGGTACCCAGTACTTC. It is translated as CASSLGGGMGTQYF.

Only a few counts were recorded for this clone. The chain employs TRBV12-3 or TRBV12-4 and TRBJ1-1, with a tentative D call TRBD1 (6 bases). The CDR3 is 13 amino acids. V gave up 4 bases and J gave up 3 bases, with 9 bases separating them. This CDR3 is CASSYHRDTEAFF. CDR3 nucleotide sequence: TGTGCCAGCAGTTATCACAGGGACACTGAAGCTTTCTTT.